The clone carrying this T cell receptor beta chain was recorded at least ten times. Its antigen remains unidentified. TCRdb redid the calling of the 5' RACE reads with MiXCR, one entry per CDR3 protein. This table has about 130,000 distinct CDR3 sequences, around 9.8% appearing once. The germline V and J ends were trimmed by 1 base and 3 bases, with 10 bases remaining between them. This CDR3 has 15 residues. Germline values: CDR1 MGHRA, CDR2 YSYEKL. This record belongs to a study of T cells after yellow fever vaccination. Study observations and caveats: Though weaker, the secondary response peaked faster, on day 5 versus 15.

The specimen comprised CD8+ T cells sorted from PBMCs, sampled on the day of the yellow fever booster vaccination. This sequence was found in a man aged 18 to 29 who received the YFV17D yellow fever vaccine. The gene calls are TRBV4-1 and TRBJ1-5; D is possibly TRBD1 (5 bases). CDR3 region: CASSQVTENNQPQHF. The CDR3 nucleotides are TGCGCCAGCAGCCAAGTGACAGAAAACAATCAGCCCCAGCATTTT.